This is a list of T cell receptor beta chains from one sample in a study of T cell changes during pregnancy in multiple sclerosis. Data came from immunoSEQ multiplex PCR; TCRdb stores just in-frame clones and leaves some out. The sample has more than 70,000 clones, 91% seen once. The specimen was peripheral blood, collected after pregnancy. These receptors were collected from a female donor in good health, enrolled as a control in a pregnancy study. The CDR3 runs from the conserved cysteine through the conserved F or W.

V gene,CDR3 protein
TRBV7-7,CASSSGGTGNTIYF
TRBV6-5,CASSTGTGAYEQYF
TRBV6-5,CASSYPRGTYQETQYF
TRBV4-3,CASSQSSRPLHF
TRBV30,CAWSWGQGYSYEQYF
TRBV19,CASSRESDYEQYF
TRBV11-2,CASSRVADEQFF
TRBV4-2,CASSQETGGLLTGELFF
TRBV18,CASSPGQGGDTDTQYF
TRBV30,CAWATGRYTF
TRBV7-2,CASRGADTQYF
TRBV10-2,CASSEGGGASYNEQFF
TRBV5-1,CASSSLTAYTEAFF
TRBV27,CASSLSAGPEKLFF
TRBV4-3,CASSQGQGFTDTQYF
TRBV2,CASIPGQGNYGYTF
TRBV25-1,CASSQGLAGKQYF
TRBV9,CASSLRGVGQETQYF
TRBV27,CASRRTGNGYTF
TRBV13,CASSNGQGATKQYF
TRBV7-3,CASSLKGLGSPLHF
TRBV19,CASVHRGIHEQYF
TRBV7-9,CASSPRQGNYGYTF
TRBV4-1,CASSKGSNQPQHF
TRBV25-1,CASMENLNEQFF
TRBV5-4,CASSLDRVYEQYF
TRBV9,CASSVAGSSPLHF
TRBV11-1,CASSSRDRGRYNSPLHF
TRBV7-2,CASSLGLALYNEQFF
TRBV5-5,CASSLGQGPGNTIYF
TRBV19,CASSMRDSFQETQYF
TRBV4-3,CASSQRGGIQETQYF
TRBV28,CASSLNPLSGNTIYF
TRBV19,CASAGGAEYGYTF
TRBV7-8,CASSETSGTGVREFF
TRBV7-2,CASSWDSSYEQYF
TRBV9,CASSVGGGAGYNEQFF
TRBV4-1,CASRLQATGELFF
TRBV6-6,CASSSYDQGLFF
TRBV6-5,CASRPPGLAFHEQYF
TRBV4-3,CASSQRGGIYNEQFF
TRBV6-5,CASSYSINSPLHF
TRBV5-4,CASSLAQGAGEKLFF
TRBV5-3,CARSRNRYSNQPQHF
TRBV28,CASIAGNSGANVLTF
TRBV7-9,CASSRSDRGYTF
TRBV7-2,CASSFLAGGADTQYF
TRBV6-5,CASSRNRGHNSPLHF
TRBV7-9,CASSLGQGRDQPQHF
TRBV7-3,CASSPGTNEQFF